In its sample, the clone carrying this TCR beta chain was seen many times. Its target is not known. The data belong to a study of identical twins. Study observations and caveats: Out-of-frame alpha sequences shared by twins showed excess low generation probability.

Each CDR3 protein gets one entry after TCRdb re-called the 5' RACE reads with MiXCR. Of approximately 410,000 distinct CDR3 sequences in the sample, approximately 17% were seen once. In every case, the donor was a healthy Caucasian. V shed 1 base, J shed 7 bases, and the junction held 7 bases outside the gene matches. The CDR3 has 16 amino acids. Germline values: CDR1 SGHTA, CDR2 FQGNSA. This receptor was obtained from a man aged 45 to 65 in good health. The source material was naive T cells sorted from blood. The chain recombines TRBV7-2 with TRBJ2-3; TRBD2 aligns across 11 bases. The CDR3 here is CASSLVGLAGGHTQYF. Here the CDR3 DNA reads TGTGCCAGCAGCTTAGTAGGGCTAGCGGGGGGACATACGCAGTATTTT. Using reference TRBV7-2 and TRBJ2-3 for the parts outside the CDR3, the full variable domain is GAGVSQSPSNKVTEKGKDVELRCDPISGHTALYWYRQSLGQGLEFLIYFQGNSAPDKSGLPSDRFSAERTGGSVSTLTIQRTQQEDSAVYLCASSLVGLAGGHTQYFGPGTRLTVL.